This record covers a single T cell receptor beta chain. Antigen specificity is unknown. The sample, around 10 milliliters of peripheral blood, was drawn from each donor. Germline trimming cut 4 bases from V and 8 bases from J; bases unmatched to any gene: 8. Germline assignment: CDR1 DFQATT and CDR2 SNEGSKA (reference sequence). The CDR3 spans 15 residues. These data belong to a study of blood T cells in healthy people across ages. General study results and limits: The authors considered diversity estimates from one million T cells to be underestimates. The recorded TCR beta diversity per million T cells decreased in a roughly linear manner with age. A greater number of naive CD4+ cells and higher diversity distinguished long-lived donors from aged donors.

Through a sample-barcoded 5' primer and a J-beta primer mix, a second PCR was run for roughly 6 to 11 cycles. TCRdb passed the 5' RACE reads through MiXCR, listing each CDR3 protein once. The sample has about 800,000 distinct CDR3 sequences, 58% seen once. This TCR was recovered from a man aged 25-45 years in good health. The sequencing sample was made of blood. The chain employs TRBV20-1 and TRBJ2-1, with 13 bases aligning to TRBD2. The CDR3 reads CSATRTSGSKDEQFF. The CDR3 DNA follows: TGCAGTGCTACCAGGACTAGCGGGAGTAAGGATGAGCAGTTCTTC.